These T cell receptor beta chains were read from a single sample in a study of radiation and T cells in renal cell carcinoma. The method was immunoSEQ multiplex PCR; TCRdb's version includes in-frame clones alone and lacks a portion of them. Of roughly 130,000 clones in the sample, over 75% are singletons; the top ten hold approximately 12%. Sequences were derived from blood, sampled from a patient whose treatment included radiotherapy and nephrectomy. The receptors originated from a woman aged 50 to 65 with renal cell carcinoma. CDR3s include the opening cysteine and the closing phenylalanine or tryptophan.

j_gene	v_gene	CDR3aa
TRBJ2-3	TRBV7-3	CASSLMRGSDTQYF
TRBJ2-7	TRBV5-1	CASSDGRGLNF
TRBJ2-3	TRBV7-2	CASSLQGGTTDTQYF
TRBJ1-2	TRBV12-5	CASGLGTVPRGYTF
TRBJ2-3	TRBV7-2	CASSSRDRLAGGSTDTQYF
TRBJ2-7	TRBV6-1	CASSALSGTPSYEQYF
TRBJ1-1	TRBV18	CASSKTSGRNTEAFF
TRBJ2-7	TRBV6-5	CASRPPTSGVYEQYF
TRBJ1-5	TRBV5-6	CASSSDSSNQPQHF
TRBJ1-4	TRBV19	CASSRQALNEKLFF
TRBJ1-3	TRBV5-4	CASSLQGGQGNTIYF
TRBJ1-3	TRBV4-2	CASSQDAGSGNTIYF
TRBJ2-3	TRBV7-2	CASSLGLTDTQYF
TRBJ1-1	TRBV2	CASSWTGTANTEAFF
TRBJ1-4	TRBV4-3	CASSRRGTGGEKLFF
TRBJ2-4	TRBV6-6	CASTGDRLQYF
TRBJ2-7	TRBV6-1	CASSRSGVPYEQYF
TRBJ1-3	TRBV18	CASSPSDSTRYF
TRBJ2-3	TRBV9	CASSALLAGATDTQYF
TRBJ2-7	TRBV4-2	CASSPTGRRSYEQYF
TRBJ1-2	TRBV6-5	CASSLAATGGYGYTF
TRBJ2-5	TRBV10-1	CASSPDGETQYF
TRBJ2-7	TRBV5-4	CASSRGVVDEQYF
TRBJ1-5	TRBV7-7	CASSLGATDNQPQHF